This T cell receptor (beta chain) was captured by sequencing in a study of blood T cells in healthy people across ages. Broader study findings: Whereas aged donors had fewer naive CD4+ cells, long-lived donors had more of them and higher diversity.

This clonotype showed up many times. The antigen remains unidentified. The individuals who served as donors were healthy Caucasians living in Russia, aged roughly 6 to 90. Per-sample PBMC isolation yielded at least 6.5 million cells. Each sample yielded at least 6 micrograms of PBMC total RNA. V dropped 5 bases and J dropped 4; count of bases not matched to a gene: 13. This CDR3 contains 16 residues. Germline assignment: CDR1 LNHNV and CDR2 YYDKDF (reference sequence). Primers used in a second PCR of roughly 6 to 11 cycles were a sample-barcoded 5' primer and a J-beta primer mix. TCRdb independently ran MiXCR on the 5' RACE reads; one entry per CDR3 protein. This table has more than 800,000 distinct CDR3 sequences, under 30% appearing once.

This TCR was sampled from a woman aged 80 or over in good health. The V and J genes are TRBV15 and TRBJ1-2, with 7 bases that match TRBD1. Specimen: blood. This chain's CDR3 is CATSGTGQIALYGYTF. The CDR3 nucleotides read TGTGCCACCAGCGGAACGGGACAGATAGCCCTCTATGGCTACACCTTC.